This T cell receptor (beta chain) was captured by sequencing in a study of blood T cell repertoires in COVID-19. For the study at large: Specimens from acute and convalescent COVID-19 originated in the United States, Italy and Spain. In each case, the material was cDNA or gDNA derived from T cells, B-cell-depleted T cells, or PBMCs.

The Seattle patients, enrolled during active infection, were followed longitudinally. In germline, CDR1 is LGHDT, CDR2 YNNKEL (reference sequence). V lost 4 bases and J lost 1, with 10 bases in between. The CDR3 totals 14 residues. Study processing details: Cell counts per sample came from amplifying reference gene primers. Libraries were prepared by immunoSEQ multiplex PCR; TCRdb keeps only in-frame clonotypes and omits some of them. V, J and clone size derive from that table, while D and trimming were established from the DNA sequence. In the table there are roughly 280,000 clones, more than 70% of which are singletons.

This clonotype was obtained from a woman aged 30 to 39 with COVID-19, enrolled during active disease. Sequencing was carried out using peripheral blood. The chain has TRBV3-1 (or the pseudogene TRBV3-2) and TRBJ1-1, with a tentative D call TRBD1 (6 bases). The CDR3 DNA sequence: TGTGCCAGCAGCCTCACAGGGTCGAACACTGAAGCTTTCTTT. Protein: CASSLTGSNTEAFF.